This T cell receptor beta chain comes out of a study of beta chain features in type 1 diabetes. By way of CD45RO/CCR7/CD25/CD127/CD95/CD27, the CD4+ regulatory, stem cell-like memory, central memory and naive cells were sorted. This CDR3 comprises 15 residues. The germline V gene encodes CDR1 MNHEY and CDR2 SVGAGI. V dropped 7 bases and J dropped 0 bases, with 16 bases sitting between them. Study results and limitations: Patients and controls would be equally affected if PCR favored shorter templates.

As to this clone: Antigen specificity is unknown.

The entirety of the isolated RNA underwent reverse transcription, so expressed TCRB transcripts were sequenced. Roughly 3.5 million reads per sample on average were obtained from naive, central memory and regulatory T cell samples. Libraries were prepared by immunoSEQ multiplex PCR; TCRdb keeps only in-frame clonotypes and omits some of them. The top ten clones hold less than 0.04% of a sample with roughly 400,000 clones, more than 11% of them seen once. This chain links TRBV6-5 with TRBJ2-7; possible D gene TRBD2, 6 bases. The clonotype was recovered from a man aged 30 to 39 in good health. The specimen sequenced was naive CD4+ T cells from blood. CDR3 in DNA: TGTGCCAGCAAGTGGAGGGAGACTAGCTCCTACGAGCAGTACTTC. Its translation: CASKWRETSSYEQYF.